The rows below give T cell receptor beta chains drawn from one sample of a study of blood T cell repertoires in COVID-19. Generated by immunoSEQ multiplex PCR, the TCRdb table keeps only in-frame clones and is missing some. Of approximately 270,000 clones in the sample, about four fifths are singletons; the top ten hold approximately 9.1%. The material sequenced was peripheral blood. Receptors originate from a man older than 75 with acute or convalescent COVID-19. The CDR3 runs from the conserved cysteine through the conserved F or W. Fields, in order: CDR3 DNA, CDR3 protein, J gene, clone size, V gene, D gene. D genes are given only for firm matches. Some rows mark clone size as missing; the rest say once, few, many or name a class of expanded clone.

cdr3_nt: TGTGCCAGCAGTGTTTCGCGGGGGACAGGGGGCGGCGGGAGGACGGGCGAGCAGTACTTC
cdr3_aa: CASSVSRGTGGGGRTGEQYF
j_call: TRBJ2-7
clone_size: -
v_call: TRBV6-1
d_call: TRBD1

cdr3_nt: TGTGCCAGCAGCACCGGACTCGGCTACGAGCAGTACTTC
cdr3_aa: CASSTGLGYEQYF
j_call: TRBJ2-7
clone_size: -
v_call: TRBV5-6
d_call: -

cdr3_nt: TGTGCCAGTAAGACAGCGCCTACATCTGGAAACACCATATATTTT
cdr3_aa: CASKTAPTSGNTIYF
j_call: TRBJ1-3
clone_size: -
v_call: TRBV19
d_call: -

cdr3_nt: TGTGCCAGCAGCCCCCTTGACAGGGGCATTAACACTGAAGCTTTCTTT
cdr3_aa: CASSPLDRGINTEAFF
j_call: TRBJ1-1
clone_size: few
v_call: TRBV4-2
d_call: TRBD1

cdr3_nt: TGTGCCAGCGGTGAAAAGCCTTGGACAGCAACTAATGAAAAACTGTTTTTT
cdr3_aa: CASGEKPWTATNEKLFF
j_call: TRBJ1-4
clone_size: -
v_call: TRBV27
d_call: -

cdr3_nt: TGTGCCAGCAGTGAACTCCCTGTGTCGCCGACAGGAGGTAATTCACCCCTCCACTTT
cdr3_aa: CASSELPVSPTGGNSPLHF
j_call: TRBJ1-6
clone_size: few
v_call: TRBV6-1
d_call: -

cdr3_nt: TGTGCCAGCTCACCGGGCAGGGATGCCTACGAGCAGTACTTC
cdr3_aa: CASSPGRDAYEQYF
j_call: TRBJ2-7
clone_size: few
v_call: TRBV18
d_call: -

cdr3_nt: TGTGCCAGCAGCTCACTCAGGGGGACCTACAATGAGCAGTTCTTC
cdr3_aa: CASSSLRGTYNEQFF
j_call: TRBJ2-1
clone_size: -
v_call: TRBV6-2/TRBV6-3
d_call: TRBD1

cdr3_nt: TGTGCCAGCTCACCGGGACATATGAACACTGAAGCTTTCTTT
cdr3_aa: CASSPGHMNTEAFF
j_call: TRBJ1-1
clone_size: once
v_call: TRBV18
d_call: -

cdr3_nt: TGTGCGAGTAAGGGGCTAGCGGGGGGTTACACAGATACGCAGTATTTT
cdr3_aa: CASKGLAGGYTDTQYF
j_call: TRBJ2-3
clone_size: -
v_call: TRBV19
d_call: TRBD2

cdr3_nt: TGTGCCAGCAGTTTTTCGGGGGTCTCCCTCGGGGATACGCAGTATTTT
cdr3_aa: CASSFSGVSLGDTQYF
j_call: TRBJ2-3
clone_size: -
v_call: TRBV28
d_call: -

cdr3_nt: TGTGCCAGCAGACCCACAGGGGGATCACCCCTCCACTTT
cdr3_aa: CASRPTGGSPLHF
j_call: TRBJ1-6
clone_size: -
v_call: TRBV28
d_call: TRBD1

cdr3_nt: TGTGCCAGCAGCTTAGAGCAGGGGGCATCTAATGAAAAACTGTTTTTT
cdr3_aa: CASSLEQGASNEKLFF
j_call: TRBJ1-4
clone_size: -
v_call: TRBV7-6
d_call: TRBD1

cdr3_nt: TGCAGTGCTAGTTGGGTGAGGTTGATCCAAGAGACCCAGTACTTC
cdr3_aa: CSASWVRLIQETQYF
j_call: TRBJ2-5
clone_size: -
v_call: TRBV20-1
d_call: -

cdr3_nt: TGTGCCAGCGAGGGGGCTAATGAAAAACTGTTTTTT
cdr3_aa: CASEGANEKLFF
j_call: TRBJ1-4
clone_size: few
v_call: TRBV2
d_call: -

cdr3_nt: TGTGCCAGCAGACTGGGCGCGAGCACAGATACGCAGTATTTT
cdr3_aa: CASRLGASTDTQYF
j_call: TRBJ2-3
clone_size: -
v_call: TRBV6-5
d_call: -

cdr3_nt: TGTGCCAGCAGTTACTCGTTGAGGGATGGCTACACCTTC
cdr3_aa: CASSYSLRDGYTF
j_call: TRBJ1-2
clone_size: -
v_call: TRBV6-5
d_call: -

cdr3_nt: TGTGCCAGTAGTCTTCAGGAGGGGGAAAAACTGTTTTTT
cdr3_aa: CASSLQEGEKLFF
j_call: TRBJ1-4
clone_size: -
v_call: TRBV19
d_call: -

cdr3_nt: TGTGCCGCATCGCCGCCAGGGTCATTTTATGGCTACACCTTC
cdr3_aa: CAASPPGSFYGYTF
j_call: TRBJ1-2
clone_size: -
v_call: TRBV6-6
d_call: -

cdr3_nt: TGTGCCACCAGTGATTTACGGCTAGGGGACACCGGGGAGCTGTTTTTT
cdr3_aa: CATSDLRLGDTGELFF
j_call: TRBJ2-2
clone_size: -
v_call: TRBV24-1
d_call: -

cdr3_nt: TGTGCCAGCAGTGAATATTATTCCGACAGGGGCCACGGCGAGCAGTTCTTC
cdr3_aa: CASSEYYSDRGHGEQFF
j_call: TRBJ2-1
clone_size: -
v_call: TRBV25-1
d_call: TRBD1

cdr3_nt: TGTGCCAGCAGCGGAAGGGAGGGGACAGGAGGTTGGGCCCTCCACTTT
cdr3_aa: CASSGREGTGGWALHF
j_call: TRBJ1-6
clone_size: once
v_call: TRBV9
d_call: TRBD1

cdr3_nt: TGTGCCAGTAGTATAACCGACACCAACGTCGGCTGCACTGAAGCTTTCTTT
cdr3_aa: CASSITDTNVGCTEAFF
j_call: TRBJ1-1
clone_size: -
v_call: TRBV19
d_call: -

cdr3_nt: TGTGCCAGCAGTTTAGCGTCGACAGGTCGGTACTTC
cdr3_aa: CASSLASTGRYF
j_call: TRBJ2-7
clone_size: -
v_call: TRBV12-3/TRBV12-4
d_call: -